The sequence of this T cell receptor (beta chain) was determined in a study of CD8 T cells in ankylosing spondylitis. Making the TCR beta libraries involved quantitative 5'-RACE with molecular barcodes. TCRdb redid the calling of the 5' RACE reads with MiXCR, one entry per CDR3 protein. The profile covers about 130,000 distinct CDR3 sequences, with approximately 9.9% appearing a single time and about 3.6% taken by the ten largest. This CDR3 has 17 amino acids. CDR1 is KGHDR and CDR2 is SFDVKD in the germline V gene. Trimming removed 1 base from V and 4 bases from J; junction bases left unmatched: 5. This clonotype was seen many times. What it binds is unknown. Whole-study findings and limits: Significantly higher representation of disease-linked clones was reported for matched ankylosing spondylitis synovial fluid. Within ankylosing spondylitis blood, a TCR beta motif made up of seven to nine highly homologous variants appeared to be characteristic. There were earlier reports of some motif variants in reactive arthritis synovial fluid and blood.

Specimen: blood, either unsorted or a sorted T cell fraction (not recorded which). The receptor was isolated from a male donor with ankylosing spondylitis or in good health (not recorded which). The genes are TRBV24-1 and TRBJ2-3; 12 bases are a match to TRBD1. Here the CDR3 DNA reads TGTGCCACCAGTGATTTCCCCGGGACAGGGGGCGCAGATACGCAGTATTTT. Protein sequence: CATSDFPGTGGADTQYF.